This T cell receptor beta chain was captured by sequencing in a study of T cell responses to AZD1222 COVID-19 vaccine. V was clipped by 2 bases and J by 6 bases; unmatched bases: 6. The germline V gene encodes CDR1 SGHAT and CDR2 FQNNGV. This CDR3 is built from 14 residues. Sequenced by immunoSEQ multiplex PCR; TCRdb stores in-frame clones only, minus some. The sample yields roughly 120,000 clones, roughly 90% seen once. The source of this sequence is an adult in good health. This material consisted of peripheral blood, taken on day 0 of AZD1222 vaccination. The chain joins TRBV11-2 to TRBJ2-7; 8 bases are shared with TRBD1. The CDR3 is CASSLMPGGFEQYF. The CDR3 nucleotides read TGTGCCAGCAGCTTAATGCCAGGGGGCTTCGAGCAGTACTTC.